A selection of T cell receptor beta chains follows, all from one sample in a study of blood T cell repertoires in COVID-19. Produced via immunoSEQ multiplex PCR; TCRdb's table is partial and in-frame only. The table shows about 170,000 clones, with roughly 79% occurring only once. The sample consisted of peripheral blood. Receptor source: an elderly woman with acute or convalescent COVID-19. Each CDR3 is given with its conserved first and last residue. Fields, in order: J gene, clone size, V gene, D gene, CDR3 DNA, CDR3 protein. A D gene is named only where the DNA matches it firmly. Clone size, where shown, is once, few, many, or a class for clones that have expanded.

>TRBJ2-7|.|TRBV5-1|.
TGCGCCAGCAGCTTGAACGGGGAAAAGCGCTACGAGCAGTACTTC
CASSLNGEKRYEQYF
>TRBJ2-1|once|TRBV19|TRBD2
TGTGCCAGTAGTACCAGGACTAGCGGGATCGATACTGAGCAGTTCTTC
CASSTRTSGIDTEQFF
>TRBJ1-2|.|TRBV11-2|TRBD1
TGTGCCAGCAGCCGGGATCCGACAGGGCCCAACTATGGCTACACCTTC
CASSRDPTGPNYGYTF
>TRBJ1-1|.|TRBV29-1|.
TGCAGCGTTGAAGTGCGGGGTTCCACTGAAGCTTTCTTT
CSVEVRGSTEAFF
>TRBJ2-7|.|TRBV19|.
TGTGCCAGTAGTATAGGGACAGCCTACGAGCAGTACTTC
CASSIGTAYEQYF
>TRBJ2-6|.|TRBV30|.
TGTGCCTGGAGCCCTCTCGTGAAGCCTGGGGCCAACGTCCTGACTTTC
CAWSPLVKPGANVLTF
>TRBJ1-2|.|TRBV6-6|TRBD1
TGTGCCAGCAGCCGTCCCGGACAGGCCTATGGCTACACCTTC
CASSRPGQAYGYTF
>TRBJ1-1|.|TRBV7-9|.
TGTGCCAGCAGCCCCGGAACAGTTGAAGCTTTCTTT
CASSPGTVEAFF
>TRBJ2-1|.|TRBV12-5|TRBD1
TGTGCTAGTGGTACAGGGGGGATCGACAATGAGCAGTTCTTC
CASGTGGIDNEQFF
>TRBJ2-7|once|TRBV19|.
TGTGCCAGTAGTGTGGCAGTCTTCACCTACGAGCAGTACTTC
CASSVAVFTYEQYF